This TCR beta chain was sequenced in a study of OX40 agonist ivuxolimab in advanced cancers. Study context: Six ivuxolimab dose levels, 0.01 to 10 mg/kg, were given intravenously every 2 weeks. Study-wide points: Antigen specificity was not determined for the expanded peripheral T cells.

The J segment lost 8 bases and the V segment lost 5 bases, leaving 10 bases of the junction unmatched. In germline, CDR1 is SEHNR, CDR2 FQNEAQ (reference sequence). The CDR3 spans 15 residues. As concerns this clone: Its specificity is not known.

The data were produced by immunoSEQ multiplex PCR, yet TCRdb's version contains in-frame clones alone and is incomplete. The sample includes 9,000 to 13,000 clones, 75% to 85% seen only once; the top ten take 40%. This chain uses TRBV7-9 with TRBJ2-1, with 9 bases that match TRBD2. The TCR sequence derives from an adult with an advanced solid tumor such as melanoma, head and neck, liver or kidney cancer. Sequencing used CD4+ or CD8+ T cells sorted from blood, obtained in a trial of the OX40 agonist ivuxolimab. The CDR3 is CASSHDSAGGYEQFF. The CDR3 DNA follows: TGTGCCAGCAGCCACGACTCAGCGGGAGGTTATGAGCAGTTCTTC.